Sequencing of this TCR beta chain was carried out in a study of cytomegalovirus exposure and HLA in healthy donors. Study-level background: It was reported in a later analysis that the approximately 110 validation repertoires used the same platform as the 550 to 800 first-cohort repertoires. Study findings and constraints: In the 130 or so validation repertoires, 94% of cluster scores exceeded 0, per a later analysis. The authors listed approximately 150 TCR beta chains as cytomegalovirus-associated.

Assay used: immunoSEQ multiplex PCR; TCRdb lists only in-frame clones, some missing. The sample has some 86,000 clones; over 85% are singletons. On this clone itself: Its antigen is not identified.

V dropped 4 bases and J dropped 4; count of bases not matched to a gene: 5. The CDR3 totals 14 residues. Germline lookup yields CDR1 SGHDT and CDR2 YYEEEE. The material sequenced was PBMCs. This receptor was identified in a woman in her 30s in good health and CMV-seronegative. This chain uses TRBV5-6 with TRBJ2-5; TRBD1 matches 9 bases. CDR3 coding DNA: TGTGCCAGCAGCCCGCTGGGACAGGGAGAGACCCAGTACTTC. Protein: CASSPLGQGETQYF.